This passage covers 23 T cell receptor beta chains from one sample sequenced in a study of T cells in Graves' hyperthyroidism and ophthalmopathy. Amplification of TCR beta CDR3 regions was performed using RNA transcripts as template. The HTBI primer set served for first-round RT-PCR of the TCR CDR3. Each CDR3 protein gets one entry after TCRdb re-called the multiplex PCR reads with MiXCR. This sample yields more than 650,000 distinct CDR3 sequences, of which around 13% are seen a single time; approximately 10% belongs to the top ten. Source material: blood. The source is a woman aged 18-29 years with Graves' hyperthyroidism.

In this sample, this clonotype turned up a few times. The chain couples TRBV5-4 to TRBJ1-1; tentative D call: TRBD1 (6 bases). CDR3 length: 15 amino acids. Trimming took off 0 bases at V and 4 bases at J, with 13 bases between the two ends. From germline, CDR1 is SGHNT and CDR2 YYREEE (reference sequence). The CDR3 coding sequence is TGTGCCAGCAGCTTGGAACTTCAGGGGCCCACTGAAGCTTTCTTT. This gives the protein CASSLELQGPTEAFF.

In nucleotides, the CDR3 is TGTGCCAGCAGGTTAGGGCAGCTCACAGATACGCAGTATTTT. It encodes CASRLGQLTDTQYF. The chain links TRBV6-1 to TRBJ2-3, with D uncertain. The V gene's germline CDR1 is MNHNS and CDR2 SASEGT. The length of the CDR3 is 14 residues. Trimming removed 6 bases at V and 2 bases at J, with 12 bases between.

As to this clonotype: Compared with germline, one end of the junction differs, possibly owing to a read error. The V call is TRBV11-2, the J call TRBJ1-2, with a tentative D call TRBD1 (5 bases). This CDR3 is 16 amino acids long. Germline V gene sequence: CDR1 SGHAT, CDR2 FQNNGV. The CDR3 coding sequence is TGTGCCAGCAGCTCGGGGGGGGAAGGGTCAAACTATGGCTACGCCTTC. This encodes CASSSGGEGSNYGYAF. Full variable domain (missing parts from reference TRBV11-2 and TRBJ1-2): EAGVAQSPRYKIIEKRQSVAFWCNPISGHATLYWYQQILGQGPKLLIQFQNNGVVDDSQLPKDRFSAERLKGVDSTLKIQPAKLEDSAVYLCASSSGGEGSNYGYAFGSGTRLTVV.

The chain carries TRBV24-1 and TRBJ2-2; 14 bases match TRBD2. Germline lookup yields CDR1 KGHDR and CDR2 SFDVKD. The CDR3 sequence is 17 residues long. V was clipped by 3 bases and J by 3 bases; unmatched bases: 2. CDR3 DNA: TGTGCCACCAGTGATAAGGGACTAGCGGGGGACACCGGGGAGCTGTTTTTT. Its translation is CATSDKGLAGDTGELFF.

This clonotype was recorded at least ten times. The rearrangement joins TRBV7-2 to TRBJ2-1, with no clear D. The CDR3 loop spans 15 amino acids. V lost 5 bases and J lost 7, with 18 bases in between. CDR1 is SGHTA, CDR2 FQGNSA, per germline. The CDR3: CASSDFMFSRNEQFF. Here the CDR3 DNA reads TGTGCCAGCAGCGATTTCATGTTCTCCAGGAATGAGCAGTTCTTC.

To note about this clonotype: This may be a read error: a much more frequent sequence differs by one nucleotide. The chain has TRBV13 and TRBJ1-1; TRBD1 might be the D (6 bases). Trimming shortened V by 8 bases and J by 3 bases, and 19 bases separated the two germline ends. This CDR3 has 15 amino acids. Germline-derived CDR1 and CDR2 are PRHDT and FYEKMQ (reference sequence). The CDR3 coding sequence is TGTGCCAGCGTCCCTAGGGGGTATCGGGACACTGAAGCTTTCTTT. It specifies CASVPRGYRDTEAFF.

This clonotype was counted between two and nine times. V is TRBV2 and J is TRBJ1-5; 9 nucleotides agree with TRBD1. CDR1 and CDR2 from the germline V gene are SNHLY and FYNNEI. Trimming took 6 bases from V and 6 from J; bases not matched to a gene: 9. CDR3 size: 15 residues. CDR3: CASRDDRGGSQPQHF. CDR3 nucleotides: TGTGCCAGCAGGGATGACAGGGGGGGGTCTCAGCCCCAGCATTTT. Full variable domain (remainder filled in from reference TRBV2 and TRBJ1-5): EPEVTQTPSHQVTQMGQEVILRCVPISNHLYFYWYRQILGQKVEFLVSFYNNEISEKSEIFDDQFSVERPDGSNFTLKIRSTKLEDSAMYFCASRDDRGGSQPQHFGDGTRLSIL.

The sample holds many counts of this clonotype. V gene TRBV7-2 combines with J gene TRBJ2-3, with D maybe TRBD1 (6 bases). V was cut by 5 bases and J by 3 bases, with 15 bases left in between. The CDR3 extends over 15 amino acids. Germline V gene data show CDR1 as SGHTA and CDR2 as FQGNSA. Written as DNA, the CDR3 is TGTGCCAGCAGCCCCACTTGGGGGCGGACAGATACGCAGTATTTT. Translating it yields CASSPTWGRTDTQYF.

This clonotype was counted at least ten times. The chain combines TRBV30 with TRBJ2-7, with 8 bases aligning to TRBD1. There are 14 residues in the CDR3. The trim removed 8 bases at V and 3 bases at J, leaving 12 bases unmatched. Germline V gene sequence: CDR1 GTSNPN, CDR2 SVGIG (reference sequence). The CDR3 sequence: CAHAGGPLNYEQYF. Here the CDR3 DNA reads TGTGCCCATGCAGGGGGCCCACTCAACTACGAGCAGTACTTC.

This clonotype was observed a few times. The chain has TRBV10-2 and TRBJ1-6; maybe TRBD1 (5 bases). This CDR3 has 14 amino acids. V lost 2 bases, J lost 8 bases, and 10 bases lay in between. Germline-derived CDR1 and CDR2 are WSHSY and SAAADI. In DNA form, the CDR3 reads TGCGCCAGCAGTGAGAAAGGGGTGGATTCACCCCTCCACTTT. Translation gives CASSEKGVDSPLHF.

In DNA form, the CDR3 reads TGCGCCAGCAGCCCGACCGGGACTCGCACCTACGAGCAGTACTTC. This codes for CASSPTGTRTYEQYF. V gene TRBV5-1 combines with J gene TRBJ2-7, with D possibly matching TRBD2 (6 bases). V was clipped by 4 bases and J by 2 bases, with 16 bases between them. Germline V gene data show CDR1 as SGHRS and CDR2 as YFSETQ. This CDR3 has 15 amino acids.

This clonotype was counted ten times or more. This sequence joins TRBV10-3 and TRBJ2-7, with 7 bases identical to TRBD2. Per germline, CDR1 ENHRY and CDR2 SYGVKD. This CDR3 has 14 residues. V was pared by 8 bases and J by 0 bases, with 7 bases of the junction left unmatched. CDR3 amino acids: CAIGERDSSYEQYF. CDR3 nucleotides: TGTGCCATCGGGGAGCGGGATAGCTCCTACGAGCAGTACTTC.

This chain connects TRBV6-9 to TRBJ2-6; 7 nucleotides line up with TRBD1. The V gene end was trimmed by 5 bases and the J gene end by 2 bases; junction bases not matched to a gene: 6. The germline gives CDR1 MNHGY, CDR2 SVAAGI. The length of the CDR3 is 16 residues. The chain's CDR3 is CASSRTGSTGANVLTF. The DNA for the CDR3 is TGTGCCAGCAGTCGGACAGGTTCTACTGGGGCCAACGTCCTGACTTTC.

This clonotype was found many times. The J gene is TRBJ1-5, the V gene TRBV7-9; the D is unclear. The CDR3 covers 16 residues. The V end lost 2 bases, the J end lost 7 bases, and 18 bases lay between the germline ends. Looked up from germline, CDR1 is SEHNR and CDR2 is FQNEAQ (reference sequence). The CDR3 region has the DNA TGTGCCAGCAGCTTAAGCGGCCGTGGTCCCCTCCAGCCCCAGCATTTT. It codes for CASSLSGRGPLQPQHF.

The chain employs TRBV11-2 and TRBJ2-2, with TRBD1 matching over 8 bases. The ends lost 4 bases at V and 5 bases at J; junction bases unmatched: 15. The CDR3 is 18 amino acids. Per germline, CDR1 SGHAT and CDR2 FQNNGV. The CDR3, as DNA: TGTGCCAGCAGCTCGAAATACGGCAGGGGGCGTCGAACCGGGGAGCTGTTTTTT. This codes for CASSSKYGRGRRTGELFF.

In this sample, this clonotype turned up many times. The chain recombines TRBV11-1 with TRBJ2-7; the D gene is possibly TRBD1 (6 bases). Germline assignment: CDR1 SGHAT and CDR2 FQDESV (reference sequence). The CDR3 loop spans 14 amino acids. V lost 4 bases to trimming and J lost 4 bases, with 14 bases between them. The CDR3 nucleotides read TGTGCCAGCAGCTACAGGGATTCTTTATACGAGCAGTACTTC. Its translation is CASSYRDSLYEQYF.

V and J are TRBV7-9 and TRBJ2-7; D might be TRBD2 (5 bases). The CDR3 is 13 residues long. The V end lost 4 bases, the J end lost 6 bases, and 13 bases lay between the germline ends. Germline CDR1 and CDR2: SEHNR and FQNEAQ (reference sequence). CDR3 sequence (DNA): TGTGCCAGCAGCTCCCGGGCTAGCTCCGAGCAGTACTTC. Amino acids: CASSSRASSEQYF.

This chain connects TRBV19 to TRBJ1-1; no definite D call. The germline gives CDR1 LNHDA, CDR2 SQIVND (reference sequence). The CDR3 extends over 14 amino acids. The CDR3 sequence is CATRDDGENTEAFF. As DNA, the CDR3 is TGTGCAACCAGAGACGACGGAGAGAACACTGAAGCTTTCTTT.

This chain uses TRBV19 with TRBJ1-6, with D uncertain. This CDR3 has 15 amino acids. Per germline, CDR1 LNHDA and CDR2 SQIVND (reference sequence). The V end was cut by 1 base, the J end by 14 bases, with 18 bases between. CDR3 in amino acids: CASSIGGSSASTLHF. For the CDR3, the DNA is TGTGCCAGTAGTATAGGAGGATCCTCCGCCTCCACCCTCCACTTT.

The V and J genes are TRBV4-1 and TRBJ1-5, with 10 bases identical to TRBD1. The trim removed 4 bases at V and 4 bases at J, leaving 7 bases unmatched. This CDR3 is built from 16 residues. Germline V lookup: CDR1 MGHRA, CDR2 YSYEKL. The CDR3 bases are TGCGCCAGCAGCCCCAGACAGGGGGCTTTAAATCAGCCCCAGCATTTT. This gives the protein CASSPRQGALNQPQHF.

The V and J genes are TRBV12-3 or TRBV12-4 and TRBJ2-1, with 7 bases matching TRBD2. V was clipped by 2 bases and J by 10 bases; unmatched bases: 5. This CDR3 has 13 amino acids. CDR3 coding DNA: TGTGCCAGCAGTTTATTGTCCGGGGGGGAGCAGTTCTTC. This sequence encodes CASSLLSGGEQFF.

This clonotype has at least ten counts. This chain connects TRBV7-9 to TRBJ2-1; 10 nucleotides match TRBD2. CDR1 SEHNR and CDR2 FQNEAQ come from the germline V gene (reference sequence). With V trimmed by 5 bases and J by 10 bases, 8 bases remained unmatched. The CDR3 consists of 14 residues. CDR3 sequence: CASSPSGLAIEQFF. The DNA of the CDR3 is TGTGCCAGCAGCCCGTCGGGACTAGCGATAGAGCAGTTCTTC.

A few counts support this clonotype. The V gene is TRBV19, the J gene TRBJ2-1, with 9 bases that match TRBD1. The CDR3 is 14 amino acids. J lost 8 bases, V lost 3 bases, and 5 bases had no gene match. Germline V gives CDR1 LNHDA, CDR2 SQIVND (reference sequence). CDR3: CASSIVTGGDEQFF. Here the CDR3 DNA reads TGTGCCAGTAGTATTGTGACAGGGGGGGATGAGCAGTTCTTC.